The 10 T cell receptor beta chains below come from one sample, sequenced in a study of blood T cell repertoires in COVID-19. Repertoires were generated with immunoSEQ multiplex PCR, while TCRdb's copy carries only in-frame clones and drops some. The sample contains more than 250,000 clones, 92% of which appear only once. Input material: PBMCs or T cells enriched from blood (not recorded which). The receptors come from a woman in her twenties or thirties who had recovered from COVID-19.

The CDR3 is CSASLSSGVSYEQYF. The DNA of the CDR3 is TGCAGTGCTAGTCTTTCTAGCGGGGTATCCTACGAGCAGTACTTC. J is TRBJ2-7 and V is TRBV20-1; 9 bases match TRBD2. The CDR3 is 15 amino acids. The junction had 7 bases not matched to a gene; V was cut back by 3 bases and J by 1 base. CDR1 and CDR2 from the germline V gene are DFQATT and SNEGSKA (reference sequence).

This clone has a handful of counts. This chain connects TRBV20-1 to TRBJ2-7; D is possibly TRBD1 (6 bases). The V end lost 5 bases, the J end lost 12 bases, and 17 bases lay between the germline ends. Germline V CDR1 and CDR2: DFQATT, SNEGSKA (reference sequence). This CDR3 is built from 11 residues. Written as DNA, the CDR3 is TGCAGTGCTCTAATGGGGGCCCTTCGGTACTTC. It translates to CSALMGALRYF.

The chain joins TRBV3-1 (or the pseudogene TRBV3-2) to TRBJ1-1; 7 positions match TRBD1. V lost 3 bases, J lost 2 bases, and 3 bases stayed unmatched. This CDR3 has 14 residues. Germline CDR1 is LGHDT and CDR2 is YNNKEL (reference sequence). The CDR3 DNA reads as TGTGCCAGCAGCCACGACAGGGACAACACTGAAGCTTTCTTT. Translating it yields CASSHDRDNTEAFF.

The V gene is TRBV2, the J gene TRBJ2-1; TRBD2 is a possible D gene (5 bases). The CDR3 contains 13 residues. Germline assignment: CDR1 SNHLY and CDR2 FYNNEI. V lost 4 bases to trimming and J lost 7 bases, with 11 bases between them. This CDR3 reads CASSGLPGNEQFF. The CDR3 nucleotides read TGTGCCAGCAGTGGGCTACCGGGGAATGAGCAGTTCTTC.

The gene calls are TRBV11-2 and TRBJ2-1; no clear D gene. The V and J ends lost 4 bases and 0 bases respectively, with 10 bases between them. Germline loops: CDR1 SGHAT, CDR2 FQNNGV. CDR3 length equals 15 residues. CDR3: CASSWQVGSYNEQFF. The DNA for the CDR3 is TGTGCCAGCAGCTGGCAGGTCGGCTCCTACAATGAGCAGTTCTTC.

The chain employs TRBV27 and TRBJ1-2, with D unclear. CDR3 length: 13 amino acids. The germline V gene encodes CDR1 MNHEY and CDR2 SMNVEV (reference sequence). V lost 2 bases and J 8 bases, leaving 12 bases between the germline ends. CDR3 in amino acids: CASSLRWGEGYTF. The CDR3 nucleotides read TGTGCCAGCAGTTTAAGATGGGGAGAAGGCTACACCTTC.

The chain links TRBV19 to TRBJ2-2; D is perhaps TRBD2 (7 bases). CDR1 is LNHDA, CDR2 SQIVND, per germline (reference sequence). The CDR3 consists of 15 residues. V dropped 10 bases and J dropped 5 bases, with 20 bases sitting between them. The CDR3 sequence is CATGGRGGGTGELFF. The CDR3 DNA reads as TGTGCCACCGGAGGGAGGGGAGGGGGAACCGGGGAGCTGTTTTTT.

CDR3 protein: CATPRGYTF. In nucleotides, the CDR3 is TGTGCCACCCCGCGTGGCTACACCTTC. This rearrangement joins TRBV24-1 to TRBJ1-2, with D uncertain. Per germline, CDR1 KGHDR and CDR2 SFDVKD. The CDR3 is made up of 9 amino acids. Trimming took 9 bases from V and 7 from J, leaving 5 bases between them.

The chain recombines TRBV5-1 with TRBJ1-6, with 8 bases identical to TRBD1. This CDR3 is 15 amino acids long. Trimming cost V 0 bases and J 10 bases; bases outside gene matches: 6. Germline CDR1 is SGHRS and CDR2 is YFSETQ. In DNA form, the CDR3 reads TGCGCCAGCAGCTTGGGTGGACAGGGTGGCTCACCCCTCCACTTT. It encodes CASSLGGQGGSPLHF.

The rearrangement uses TRBV11-2 and TRBJ1-1; D is unresolved. Germline assignment: CDR1 SGHAT and CDR2 FQNNGV. The germline V and J ends were trimmed by 6 bases and 5 bases, with 19 bases remaining between them. This CDR3 region has 15 residues. CDR3 coding DNA: TGTGCCAGCAGATCCGTCAGAGGGCAGCGAACTGAAGCTTTCTTT. This translates into CASRSVRGQRTEAFF.